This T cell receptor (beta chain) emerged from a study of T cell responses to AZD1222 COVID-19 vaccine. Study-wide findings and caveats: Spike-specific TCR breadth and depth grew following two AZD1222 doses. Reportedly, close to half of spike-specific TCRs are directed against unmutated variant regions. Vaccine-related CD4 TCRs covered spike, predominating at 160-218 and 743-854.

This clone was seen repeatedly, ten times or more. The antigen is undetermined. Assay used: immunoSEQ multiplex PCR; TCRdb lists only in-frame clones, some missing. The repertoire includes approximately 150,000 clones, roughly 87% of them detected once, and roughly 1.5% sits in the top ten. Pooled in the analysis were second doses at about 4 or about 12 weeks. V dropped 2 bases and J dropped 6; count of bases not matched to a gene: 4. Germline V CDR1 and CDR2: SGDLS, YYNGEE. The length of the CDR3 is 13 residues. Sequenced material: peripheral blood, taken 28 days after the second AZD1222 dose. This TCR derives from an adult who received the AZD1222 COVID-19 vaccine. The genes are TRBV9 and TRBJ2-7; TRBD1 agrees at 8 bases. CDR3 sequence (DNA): TGTGCCAGCAGCGTTTCAGGGGGCAGCGAGCAGTACTTC. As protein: CASSVSGGSEQYF.